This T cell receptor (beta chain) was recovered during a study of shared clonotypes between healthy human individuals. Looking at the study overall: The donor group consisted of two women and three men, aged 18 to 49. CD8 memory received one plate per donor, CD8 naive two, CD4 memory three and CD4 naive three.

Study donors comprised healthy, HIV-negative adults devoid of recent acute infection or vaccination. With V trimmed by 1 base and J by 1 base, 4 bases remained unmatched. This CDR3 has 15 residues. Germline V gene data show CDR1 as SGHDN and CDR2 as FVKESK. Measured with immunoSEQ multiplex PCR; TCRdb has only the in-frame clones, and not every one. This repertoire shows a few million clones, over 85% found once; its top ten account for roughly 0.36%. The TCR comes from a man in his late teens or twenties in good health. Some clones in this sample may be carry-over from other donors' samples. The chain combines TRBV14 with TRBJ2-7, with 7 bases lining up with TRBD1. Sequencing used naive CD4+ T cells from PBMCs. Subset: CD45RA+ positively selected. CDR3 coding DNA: TGTGCCAGCAGCCAAGCAGGACAGGAGTCCTACGAGCAGTACTTC. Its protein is CASSQAGQESYEQYF.